The 4 T cell receptor beta chains below were found in one sample sequenced in a study of quantifying T cell responses using KT2 cells. Overall study context: RNA was reverse transcribed with TCR alpha and beta constant-region primers.

An oligo carrying a UMI was ligated to the cDNA 3' end. An equimolar mix of RC1.1 and RC1.2 primed the beta chain across TRBC1 and TRBC2. MiXCR, run by TCRdb on the UMI-ligation and nested PCR reads, gives a single entry per CDR3 protein. This table has around 50,000 distinct CDR3 sequences, approximately 10% appearing once. Sequencing used PBMCs spiked with cells of the T cell clone KT2. Receptors were obtained from a human donor.

The rearrangement uses TRBV12-3 or TRBV12-4 and TRBJ1-3, with D unresolved. This CDR3 comprises 12 residues. Trimming took off 4 bases at V and 15 bases at J, with 16 bases between the two ends. The CDR3 DNA is TGTGCCAGCAGTTCCCTCTATACCGCCGAATATTTT. Amino acids: CASSSLYTAEYF.

This clonotype was found many times. V is TRBV6-6 and J is TRBJ2-5, with D uncertain. CDR1 and CDR2 (germline): MNHNY, SVGAGI (reference sequence). This CDR3 contains 12 residues. V was shortened by 7 bases and J by 4 bases, with 10 bases between the two germline ends. In nucleotides, the CDR3 is TGTGCCAGCACCTACCCGGGAGAGACCCAGTACTTC. As protein: CASTYPGETQYF.

There are many counts of this clonotype. The chain uses TRBV5-1 and TRBJ1-1; D not resolved. Trimming stripped 0 bases from V and 6 bases from J, with 9 bases between. Germline loops: CDR1 SGHRS, CDR2 YFSETQ. The CDR3 contains 13 residues. The DNA of the CDR3 is TGCGCCAGCAGCTTGGGAGGGAGAGCTGAAGCTTTCTTT. Translation gives CASSLGGRAEAFF.

Only a few counts were recorded for this clonotype. The rearrangement joins TRBV6-5 to TRBJ2-7; TRBD2 matches 7 bases. With V trimmed by 4 bases and J by 7 bases, 10 bases remained unmatched. The CDR3 runs to 14 residues. Germline loops: CDR1 MNHEY, CDR2 SVGAGI. CDR3 region: CASSLAGGVGEQYF. The DNA of the CDR3 is TGTGCCAGCAGTTTAGCGGGTGGCGTGGGGGAGCAGTACTTC.